These T cell receptor beta chains were read from a single sample in a study of T cells in Graves' hyperthyroidism and ophthalmopathy. TCRdb ran MiXCR on the multiplex PCR reads and lists one entry per CDR3 protein. The table includes around 600,000 distinct CDR3 sequences, 14% detected once. The sample consisted of blood. The receptors stem from a woman aged 18 to 35 with Graves' ophthalmopathy. Each CDR3 is given with its conserved first and last residue. D genes are given only for firm matches. Some rows mark clone size as missing; the rest say once, few, many or name a class of expanded clone.

len: 14; v_gene: TRBV27; abundance: -; d_gene: TRBD1; j_gene: TRBJ2-7; CDR3nt: TGTGCCAGCACTCCCGGGACAGGGATCCACGAGCAGTACTTC; CDR3aa: CASTPGTGIHEQYF
len: 17; v_gene: TRBV27; abundance: -; d_gene: -; j_gene: TRBJ1-1; CDR3nt: TGTGCCAGCAACCCCTTGCGACAGTCGGGGCTGGCCACTGAAGCTTTCTTT; CDR3aa: CASNPLRQSGLATEAFF
len: 13; v_gene: TRBV20-1; abundance: many; d_gene: -; j_gene: TRBJ1-5; CDR3nt: TGCAGTGCTGCCGCAGGGGACTATCAGCCCCAGCATTTT; CDR3aa: CSAAAGDYQPQHF
len: 15; v_gene: TRBV24-1; abundance: many; d_gene: TRBD2; j_gene: TRBJ2-2; CDR3nt: TGTGCCACCAGGGCGGAGGGAGGGAGCACCGGGGAGCTGTTTTTT; CDR3aa: CATRAEGGSTGELFF
len: 13; v_gene: TRBV30; abundance: many; d_gene: -; j_gene: TRBJ2-2; CDR3nt: TGTGCCTGGGAGATTCTCAACACCGGGGAGCTGTTTTTT; CDR3aa: CAWEILNTGELFF
len: 14; v_gene: TRBV12-3/TRBV12-4; abundance: few; d_gene: -; j_gene: TRBJ2-5; CDR3nt: TGTGCCAGCAGTTTCCTTCGCGGCCAGGAGACCCAGTACTTC; CDR3aa: CASSFLRGQETQYF
len: 12; v_gene: TRBV15; abundance: many; d_gene: -; j_gene: TRBJ2-7; CDR3nt: TGTGCCACCCGGGACATTCTCGCCGAGCAGTACTTC; CDR3aa: CATRDILAEQYF
len: 16; v_gene: TRBV18; abundance: -; d_gene: TRBD1; j_gene: TRBJ1-5; CDR3nt: TGTGCCAGCTCACCGACCTTGACAGGGACAAATCAGCCCCAGCATTTT; CDR3aa: CASSPTLTGTNQPQHF
len: 16; v_gene: TRBV20-1; abundance: -; d_gene: TRBD1; j_gene: TRBJ1-6; CDR3nt: TGCAGTGCTAGAGATCAGGGGGTGGGTTGGGATTCACCCCTCCACTTT; CDR3aa: CSARDQGVGWDSPLHF
len: 12; v_gene: TRBV30; abundance: many; d_gene: -; j_gene: TRBJ2-5; CDR3nt: TGTGCCTGGAGTGTGGTGGGAGGGACCCAGTACTTC; CDR3aa: CAWSVVGGTQYF
len: 17; v_gene: TRBV6-1; abundance: many; d_gene: TRBD1; j_gene: TRBJ1-5; CDR3nt: TGTGCCAGCGCCGGGACAGGGTCGGGTGGAAGCAATCAGCCCCAGCATTTT; CDR3aa: CASAGTGSGGSNQPQHF
len: 14; v_gene: TRBV4-1; abundance: few; d_gene: -; j_gene: TRBJ1-1; CDR3nt: TGCGCCAGCAGCCAAGACGGGCCAACTGCTTCCGCTTTCTTT; CDR3aa: CASSQDGPTASAFF
len: 14; v_gene: TRBV2; abundance: many; d_gene: TRBD2; j_gene: TRBJ2-3; CDR3nt: TGTGCCAGCAGTGGGACTAGCGGGAGTGGTACGCAGTATTTT; CDR3aa: CASSGTSGSGTQYF
len: 15; v_gene: TRBV9; abundance: once; d_gene: TRBD1; j_gene: TRBJ2-3; CDR3nt: TGTGCCAGCAGCGCGGGACAGGGGTCGCCAGATACGCAGTATTTT; CDR3aa: CASSAGQGSPDTQYF
len: 15; v_gene: TRBV7-9; abundance: many; d_gene: TRBD1; j_gene: TRBJ2-4; CDR3nt: TGTGCCAGCAGCCGACGGGACAGATACAAAAACATTCAGTACTTC; CDR3aa: CASSRRDRYKNIQYF
len: 14; v_gene: TRBV30; abundance: -; d_gene: -; j_gene: TRBJ2-7; CDR3nt: TGTGCCTGGAGTGTACGGGCAGCCTCCTACGAGCAGTACTTC; CDR3aa: CAWSVRAASYEQYF
len: 12; v_gene: TRBV7-9; abundance: many; d_gene: -; j_gene: TRBJ2-1; CDR3nt: TGTGCCAGCCAAGCGGCCTACAATGAGCAGTTCTTC; CDR3aa: CASQAAYNEQFF
len: 14; v_gene: TRBV5-1; abundance: many; d_gene: -; j_gene: TRBJ2-7; CDR3nt: TGCGCCAGCAGCTTGGCCCCAGAAATCTACGAGCAGTACTTC; CDR3aa: CASSLAPEIYEQYF
len: 16; v_gene: TRBV11-3; abundance: few; d_gene: -; j_gene: TRBJ1-2; CDR3nt: TGTGCCAGCAGCCAAGATAGGACAGCGAGTAACTATGGCTACACCTTC; CDR3aa: CASSQDRTASNYGYTF
len: 15; v_gene: TRBV11-3; abundance: many; d_gene: -; j_gene: TRBJ2-2; CDR3nt: TGTGCCAGCAGCTTAGATCAGGGGAACACCGGGGAGCTGTTTTTT; CDR3aa: CASSLDQGNTGELFF
len: 12; v_gene: TRBV5-5; abundance: -; d_gene: -; j_gene: TRBJ2-7; CDR3nt: TGTGCCAGCAGCATAAATGACCACGAGCAGTACTTC; CDR3aa: CASSINDHEQYF
len: 11; v_gene: TRBV6-8; abundance: -; d_gene: TRBD2; j_gene: TRBJ2-7; CDR3nt: TGTGAGGCGGGAGGGAGCTACGAGCAGTACTTC; CDR3aa: CEAGGSYEQYF
len: 14; v_gene: TRBV7-2; abundance: many; d_gene: -; j_gene: TRBJ2-7; CDR3nt: TGTGCCAGCAGATCAAGCGGGTTTGCCTACGAGCAGTACTTC; CDR3aa: CASRSSGFAYEQYF
len: 15; v_gene: TRBV7-3; abundance: many; d_gene: TRBD2; j_gene: TRBJ2-5; CDR3nt: TGTGCCAGCAGCCCCGGACTAGCGAACCAAGAGACCCAGTACTTC; CDR3aa: CASSPGLANQETQYF
len: 17; v_gene: TRBV12-3/TRBV12-4; abundance: many; d_gene: -; j_gene: TRBJ1-1; CDR3nt: TGTGCCAGCAGTTTGGCTACTGACAGGTTGTTCGAAGCTGAAGCTTTCTTT; CDR3aa: CASSLATDRLFEAEAFF
len: 13; v_gene: TRBV5-1; abundance: many; d_gene: -; j_gene: TRBJ1-1; CDR3nt: TGCGCCAGCAGCTGGCAGGAGGACACTGAAGCTTTCTTT; CDR3aa: CASSWQEDTEAFF
len: 15; v_gene: TRBV11-2; abundance: many; d_gene: TRBD1; j_gene: TRBJ1-4; CDR3nt: TGTGCCAGCAGCTCAAGGACAGGGGCGAATGAAAAACTGTTTTTT; CDR3aa: CASSSRTGANEKLFF
len: 15; v_gene: TRBV12-3/TRBV12-4; abundance: many; d_gene: TRBD1; j_gene: TRBJ1-4; CDR3nt: TGTGCCAGCAGGGGCCGGCGGACAGGCGGGGAAAAACTGTTTTTT; CDR3aa: CASRGRRTGGEKLFF
len: 16; v_gene: TRBV28; abundance: many; d_gene: -; j_gene: TRBJ1-3; CDR3nt: TGTGCCAGCAGTTCCCAGCCCGGGGGGCGGGGAAACACCATATATTTT; CDR3aa: CASSSQPGGRGNTIYF
len: 14; v_gene: TRBV2; abundance: -; d_gene: -; j_gene: TRBJ1-5; CDR3nt: TGTGCCAGCAGACGGTGGGAAGGCAATCAGCCCCAGCATTTT; CDR3aa: CASRRWEGNQPQHF
len: 19; v_gene: TRBV3-1; abundance: -; d_gene: -; j_gene: TRBJ2-4; CDR3nt: TGTGCCAGCAGCCAAGATATTGGGTCTACACTCTTTGCCAAAAACATTCAGTACTTC; CDR3aa: CASSQDIGSTLFAKNIQYF
len: 17; v_gene: TRBV6-1; abundance: few; d_gene: -; j_gene: TRBJ2-2; CDR3nt: TGTGCCAGCAGGAGACAAATTCTAGAGGAAAGAACCGGGGAGCTGTTTTTT; CDR3aa: CASRRQILEERTGELFF
len: 16; v_gene: TRBV6-6; abundance: -; d_gene: TRBD2; j_gene: TRBJ2-3; CDR3nt: TGTGCCAGCAGTTACTCGACTAGCGGGAGTTTGGATACGCAGTATTTT; CDR3aa: CASSYSTSGSLDTQYF
len: 17; v_gene: TRBV3-1; abundance: many; d_gene: -; j_gene: TRBJ1-4; CDR3nt: TGTGCCAGCAGCCAATGGGGTTCTGGACAGCGAAATGAAAAACTGTTTTTT; CDR3aa: CASSQWGSGQRNEKLFF
len: 18; v_gene: TRBV6-2/TRBV6-3; abundance: many; d_gene: TRBD1; j_gene: TRBJ2-1; CDR3nt: TGTGCCAGCAGTGGTGGACTGGGACAGGCTACGGTCTACAATGAGCAGTTCTTC; CDR3aa: CASSGGLGQATVYNEQFF
len: 14; v_gene: TRBV28; abundance: many; d_gene: -; j_gene: TRBJ2-5; CDR3nt: TGTGCCAGCAACAAAGGGAGGGGGCGAGAGACCCAGTACTTC; CDR3aa: CASNKGRGRETQYF
len: 13; v_gene: TRBV7-2; abundance: many; d_gene: -; j_gene: TRBJ2-7; CDR3nt: TGTGCCAGCAGCTTACGGAAGGAATACGAGCAGTACTTC; CDR3aa: CASSLRKEYEQYF
len: 18; v_gene: TRBV12-3/TRBV12-4; abundance: many; d_gene: -; j_gene: TRBJ2-2; CDR3nt: TGTGCCAGCAGTGCCCCGTTCAGGGCGTTTTCGAACACCGGGGAGCTGTTTTTT; CDR3aa: CASSAPFRAFSNTGELFF
len: 17; v_gene: TRBV7-8; abundance: many; d_gene: TRBD1; j_gene: TRBJ2-3; CDR3nt: TGTGCCAGCAGCTCAACCGGACAGGGTTGGGACACAGATACGCAGTATTTT; CDR3aa: CASSSTGQGWDTDTQYF
len: 16; v_gene: TRBV30; abundance: -; d_gene: -; j_gene: TRBJ1-5; CDR3nt: TGTGCCTGGACCCTTGGTCCGGGCGACGGGAATCAGCCCCAGCATTTT; CDR3aa: CAWTLGPGDGNQPQHF
len: 15; v_gene: TRBV9; abundance: few; d_gene: -; j_gene: TRBJ2-7; CDR3nt: TGTGCCAGCAGCCCCAATAGCGGTAGCTCCTACGAGCAGTACTTC; CDR3aa: CASSPNSGSSYEQYF
len: 17; v_gene: TRBV20-1; abundance: few; d_gene: TRBD2; j_gene: TRBJ2-1; CDR3nt: TGCAGTGCTCAAGGGCCTAGCGGGAGGAAAAACTACAATGAGCAGTTCTTC; CDR3aa: CSAQGPSGRKNYNEQFF